The 27 T cell receptor beta chains below were found in one sample sequenced in a study of CD8 T cells in Susac syndrome. RNA amounts of about 0.5 to 1 ug underwent reverse transcription with random hexamers. TCRdb independently ran MiXCR on the immunoSEQ multiplex PCR reads; one entry per CDR3 protein. The sample shows over 140,000 distinct CDR3 sequences, just under 95% of them seen only once. Sequencing was done on a sample of CD4+ T cells from PBMCs. The source of these receptors is a human donor with Susac syndrome.

The CDR3 nucleotides are TGTGCCAGCAGTTTCTCCGGGTCCTATGGCTACACCTTC. Translated: CASSFSGSYGYTF. The chain employs TRBV27 and TRBJ1-2; D gene unclear. V lost 3 bases to trimming and J lost 4 bases, with 9 bases between them. The CDR3 has 13 residues. Germline V lookup: CDR1 MNHEY, CDR2 SMNVEV (reference sequence).

This chain uses TRBV6-2 or TRBV6-3 with TRBJ2-5; D gene uncertain. Trimming removed 0 bases at V and 2 bases at J, with 13 bases between. CDR1 and CDR2 from the germline V gene are MNHEY and SVGEGT. This CDR3 spans 16 amino acids. The CDR3 here is CASSYSGGNLQETQYF. The CDR3 DNA reads as TGTGCCAGCAGTTACTCGGGCGGAAACCTACAAGAGACCCAGTACTTC.

CDR3 sequence reads: CSVESATTEAFF. In DNA, the CDR3 is TGCAGCGTTGAGTCCGCCACCACTGAAGCTTTCTTT. The V and J genes are TRBV29-1 and TRBJ1-1, with D unclear. This CDR3 spans 12 amino acids. V was clipped by 3 bases and J by 4 bases, with 9 bases between them. Germline lookup yields CDR1 SQVTM and CDR2 ANQGSEA.

This sequence joins TRBV18 and TRBJ1-2; 8 bases line up with TRBD1. J gave up 5 bases and V 3 bases, and 5 bases lay outside the gene matches. CDR1 is KGHSH, CDR2 LQKENI, per germline. The CDR3 extends over 14 amino acids. CDR3 loop: CASSPPGTGYGYTF. As DNA, the CDR3 is TGTGCCAGCTCACCTCCAGGGACAGGATATGGCTACACCTTC. Complete variable domain (other parts from reference TRBV18 and TRBJ1-2): NAGVMQNPRHLVRRRGQEARLRCSPMKGHSHVYWYRQLPEEGLKFMVYLQKENIIDESGMPKERFSAEFPKEGPSILRIQQVVRGDSAAYFCASSPPGTGYGYTFGSGTRLTVV.

In DNA, the CDR3 is TGTGCCACCAGCAGATTCCCCACAGGTTATGGTGGCTACACCTTC. It encodes CATSRFPTGYGGYTF. This rearrangement joins TRBV15 to TRBJ1-2, with a weak D call TRBD1 (5 bases). Per the germline V gene, CDR1 is LNHNV and CDR2 is YYDKDF (reference sequence). The V and J ends lost 2 bases and 7 bases respectively, with 17 bases between them. This CDR3 has 15 residues.

The chain has TRBV6-2 or TRBV6-3 and TRBJ1-5, with 8 bases fitting TRBD1. The J segment lost 3 bases and the V segment lost 6 bases, leaving 4 bases of the junction unmatched. In germline, CDR1 is MNHEY, CDR2 SVGEGT. The CDR3 runs to 14 residues. The CDR3 sequence: CASRPDRDNQPQHF. The CDR3 DNA reads TGTGCCAGCAGACCGGACAGGGACAATCAGCCCCAGCATTTT.

The V gene is TRBV5-4, the J gene TRBJ2-1; D is uncertain. CDR1 SGHNT and CDR2 YYREEE come from the germline V gene (reference sequence). This CDR3 comprises 14 residues. V was cut by 1 base and J by 2 bases, with 7 bases left in between. CDR3 loop: CASSLMSTYNEQFF. The CDR3 nucleotides read TGTGCCAGCAGCTTGATGAGCACCTACAATGAGCAGTTCTTC.

This clonotype was observed a single time. The genes are TRBV20-1 and TRBJ2-5; TRBD2 matches 7 bases. V was pared by 6 bases and J by 3 bases, with 1 base of the junction left unmatched. Germline CDR1 and CDR2: DFQATT and SNEGSKA (reference sequence). CDR3 length equals 11 residues. For the CDR3, the DNA is TGCAGTGCGCTAGCGGAAGAGACCCAGTACTTC. Protein sequence: CSALAEETQYF.

This clonotype was counted between two and nine times. The rearrangement joins TRBV5-1 to TRBJ2-3, with 8 bases matching TRBD2. This CDR3 is built from 13 residues. The V gene end was trimmed by 7 bases and the J gene end by 3 bases; junction bases not matched to a gene: 4. CDR1 SGHRS and CDR2 YFSETQ come from the germline V gene. The CDR3, as DNA: TGCGCCAGCGGAGAGCGGGAGACAGATACGCAGTATTTT. Translating gives CASGERETDTQYF.

The chain carries TRBV30 and TRBJ1-5; D remains unclear. The CDR3 is made up of 16 amino acids. V gave up 1 base and J gave up 0 bases, with 13 bases separating them. Germline CDR1 GTSNPN, CDR2 SVGIG (reference sequence). CDR3 in DNA: TGTGCCTGGAGTGCAAAAGGGTGGGGTAGCAATCAGCCCCAGCATTTT. The encoded protein is CAWSAKGWGSNQPQHF.

V is TRBV20-1 and J is TRBJ2-1, with 8 bases aligning to TRBD2. The CDR3 runs to 16 residues. J was trimmed by 4 bases and V by 1 base; bases with no gene match: 9. Germline V gene sequence: CDR1 DFQATT, CDR2 SNEGSKA (reference sequence). CDR3 sequence: CSARGTSNLGYNEQFF. The CDR3 DNA is TGCAGTGCTAGAGGGACTAGCAATTTGGGATACAATGAGCAGTTCTTC.

The gene calls are TRBV6-2 or TRBV6-3 and TRBJ2-7, with 10 bases aligning to TRBD2. Unmatched junction bases numbered 5, after V lost 5 bases and J lost 1 base. Germline V gene sequence: CDR1 MNHEY, CDR2 SVGEGT. The CDR3 runs to 15 residues. The CDR3 DNA sequence: TGTGCCAGCAGTACCACTAGCGGGACGTCCTACGAGCAGTACTTC. This codes for CASSTTSGTSYEQYF.

This clonotype was detected a few times. The chain couples TRBV6-5 to TRBJ2-2; 8 bases fit TRBD2. V lost 2 bases to trimming and J lost 4 bases; unmatched junction nucleotides: 6. This CDR3 comprises 16 residues. Germline values: CDR1 MNHEY, CDR2 SVGAGI. The CDR3 here is CASSYVSGIGTGELFF. The CDR3 DNA reads TGTGCCAGCAGTTACGTTAGCGGGATAGGCACCGGGGAGCTGTTTTTT.

The chain is built from TRBV15 and TRBJ2-1, with D tentatively TRBD1 (5 bases). The CDR3 covers 12 residues. Trimming left V 3 bases short and J 9 bases short, with 9 bases between. CDR1 is LNHNV and CDR2 is YYDKDF in the germline V gene (reference sequence). The CDR3, as DNA: TGTGCCACCAGCAGGGACATTGCTGAGCAGTTCTTC. It yields the protein CATSRDIAEQFF. The full variable domain, rest sourced from reference TRBV15 and TRBJ2-1, is DAMVIQNPRYQVTQFGKPVTLSCSQTLNHNVMYWYQQKSSQAPKLLFHYYDKDFNNEADTPDNFQSRRPNTSFCFLDIRSPGLGDTAMYLCATSRDIAEQFFGPGTRLTVL.

V is TRBV4-1 and J is TRBJ1-6, with 8 nucleotides matching TRBD1. J lost 7 bases, V lost 2 bases, and 10 bases had no gene match. The germline V gene has CDR1 MGHRA and CDR2 YSYEKL. This CDR3 is built from 17 residues. CDR3 sequence: CASSQHKPGQVNSPLHF. CDR3 DNA: TGCGCCAGCAGCCAACACAAACCGGGACAGGTGAATTCACCCCTCCACTTT.

This rearrangement joins TRBV27 to TRBJ1-2, with TRBD1 matching over 8 bases. The CDR3 loop spans 15 amino acids. Unmatched junction bases numbered 11, after V lost 6 bases and J lost 5 bases. Germline V gene lookup returns CDR1 MNHEY and CDR2 SMNVEV (reference sequence). CDR3 DNA sequence: TGTGCCAGCAGCACGGACGCAGGGGGCCGTTATGGCTACACCTTC. Protein product: CASSTDAGGRYGYTF.

This clonotype came up once. V gene TRBV28 combines with J gene TRBJ2-4; unclear D gene. Per germline, CDR1 MDHEN and CDR2 SYDVKM. V lost 2 bases and J lost 0, with 11 bases in between. The CDR3 spans 16 residues. The CDR3 sequence: CASSLLRQLAKNIQYF. The CDR3 DNA reads TGTGCCAGCAGTTTACTCAGGCAGCTAGCCAAAAACATTCAGTACTTC.

V and J are TRBV5-6 and TRBJ2-5; no clear D. Germline V lookup: CDR1 SGHDT, CDR2 YYEEEE. This CDR3 has 13 residues. V lost 0 bases to trimming and J lost 7 bases, with 10 bases between them. CDR3 region: CASSLAEAATQYF. DNA of the CDR3: TGTGCCAGCAGCTTGGCCGAGGCGGCGACCCAGTACTTC. Drawing the rest from reference TRBV5-6 and TRBJ2-5, the complete variable domain is DAGVTQSPTHLIKTRGQQVTLRCSPKSGHDTVSWYQQALGQGPQFIFQYYEEEERQRGNFPDRFSGHQFPNYSSELNVNALLLGDSALYLCASSLAEAATQYFGPGTRLLVL.

The rearrangement uses TRBV18 and TRBJ2-5; no reliable D call. Trimming removed 3 bases from V and 1 base from J, with 6 bases in between. CDR1 and CDR2 (germline): KGHSH, LQKENI. The CDR3 loop spans 13 amino acids. The CDR3 here is CASSPVIQETQYF. CDR3 coding DNA: TGTGCCAGCTCACCGGTCATCCAAGAGACCCAGTACTTC.

CDR3: CASSPSVPGTPLHF. The DNA of the CDR3 is TGTGCCAGCAGCCCATCCGTCCCAGGGACACCCCTCCACTTT. The chain recombines TRBV3-1 with TRBJ1-6, with D perhaps matching TRBD1 (5 bases). Germline V gene data show CDR1 as LGHDT and CDR2 as YNNKEL (reference sequence). V lost 4 bases to trimming and J lost 11 bases, with 15 bases between them. The CDR3 sequence is 14 residues long.

The chain recombines TRBV5-1 with TRBJ1-5, with D hard to call. Germline V gives CDR1 SGHRS, CDR2 YFSETQ. This CDR3 spans 13 amino acids. V dropped 9 bases and J dropped 0 bases, with 10 bases sitting between them. CDR3 nucleotides: TGCGCCACCACGAGAGTTAGCAATCAGCCCCAGCATTTT. This gives the protein CATTRVSNQPQHF.

The V and J genes are TRBV30 and TRBJ1-5, with 7 bases identical to TRBD1. CDR1 and CDR2 from the germline V gene are GTSNPN and SVGIG (reference sequence). The V segment lost 5 bases and the J segment 2 bases; nucleotides outside the gene matches: 3. This CDR3 comprises 13 residues. CDR3 protein: CAWSQGRNQPQHF. The CDR3 region has the DNA TGTGCCTGGTCACAGGGGCGCAATCAGCCCCAGCATTTT.

The gene calls are TRBV7-9 and TRBJ1-3; no definite D call. V gave up 8 bases and J gave up 3 bases, with 5 bases separating them. The CDR3 loop spans 11 amino acids. CDR1 is SEHNR and CDR2 is FQNEAQ in the germline V gene (reference sequence). The CDR3 DNA reads as TGTGCCAGCGCTAGTGGAAACACCATATATTTT. Protein sequence: CASASGNTIYF.

The CDR3 bases are TGTGCCAGCAAGGCAACGAAGACCTACGAGCAGTACTTC. Its translation is CASKATKTYEQYF. The rearrangement uses TRBV28 and TRBJ2-7, with D hard to call. The CDR3 spans 13 residues. V shed 7 bases and J shed 2 bases, with 12 bases lying between them. CDR1 and CDR2 (germline): MDHEN, SYDVKM.

The J gene is TRBJ2-6, the V gene TRBV7-9; D is uncertain. CDR1 SEHNR and CDR2 FQNEAQ come from the germline V gene (reference sequence). V was cut by 2 bases and J by 4 bases, with 12 bases left in between. The CDR3 contains 16 residues. The CDR3: CASSLLGSRGANVLTF. The DNA of the CDR3 is TGTGCCAGCAGCTTATTAGGGTCGCGAGGGGCCAACGTCCTGACTTTC.

Only one count was recorded for this clonotype. CDR3 nucleotide sequence: TGTGCTAGTGGTCCCGGTCCCGGGGAGCTGTTTTTT. Translating gives CASGPGPGELFF. The chain joins TRBV12-5 to TRBJ2-2; D is unclear. Per germline, CDR1 LGHNT and CDR2 FRNRAP. The CDR3 totals 12 residues. V lost 5 bases and J lost 6, with 7 bases in between.

The chain employs TRBV30 and TRBJ1-1; TRBD1 might be the D (6 bases). The V and J ends lost 4 bases and 1 base respectively, with 13 bases between them. The germline V gene has CDR1 GTSNPN and CDR2 SVGIG (reference sequence). The CDR3 contains 14 residues. In DNA form, the CDR3 reads TGTGCCTGGAACCGTCAACAGGGGAACACTGAAGCTTTCTTT. As protein: CAWNRQQGNTEAFF.